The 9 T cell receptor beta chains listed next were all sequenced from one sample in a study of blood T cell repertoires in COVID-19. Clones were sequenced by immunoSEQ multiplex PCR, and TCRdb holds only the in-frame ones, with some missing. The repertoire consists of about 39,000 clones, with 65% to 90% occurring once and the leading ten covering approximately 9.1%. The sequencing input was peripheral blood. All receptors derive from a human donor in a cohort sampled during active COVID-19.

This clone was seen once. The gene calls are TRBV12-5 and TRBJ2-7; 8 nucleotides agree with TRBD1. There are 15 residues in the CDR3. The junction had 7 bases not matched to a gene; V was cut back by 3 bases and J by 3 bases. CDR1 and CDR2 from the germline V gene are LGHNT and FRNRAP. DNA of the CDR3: TGTGCTAGTGGTTTTACCCGGGACAGGAGCTACGAGCAGTACTTC. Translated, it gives CASGFTRDRSYEQYF.

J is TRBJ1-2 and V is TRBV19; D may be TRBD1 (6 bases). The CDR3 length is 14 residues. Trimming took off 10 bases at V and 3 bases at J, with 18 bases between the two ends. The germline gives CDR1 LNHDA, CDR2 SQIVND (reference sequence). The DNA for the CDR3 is TGTGCCACCCGGGCTCGCGGGGGCGACTATGGCTACACCTTC. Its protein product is CATRARGGDYGYTF.

The CDR3 DNA is TGTGCCAGCAGCTTGGCGGGGGGAACCACAGATACGCAGTATTTT. Protein: CASSLAGGTTDTQYF. The chain recombines TRBV5-4 with TRBJ2-3; TRBD2 matches 7 bases. The CDR3 covers 15 residues. Per germline, CDR1 SGHNT and CDR2 YYREEE (reference sequence). V lost 0 bases to trimming and J lost 2 bases; unmatched junction nucleotides: 3.

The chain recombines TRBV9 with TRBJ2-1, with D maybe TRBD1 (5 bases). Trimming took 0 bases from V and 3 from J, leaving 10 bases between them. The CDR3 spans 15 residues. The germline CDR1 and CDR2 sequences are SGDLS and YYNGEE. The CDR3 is CASSVVDTFYNEQFF. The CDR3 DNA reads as TGTGCCAGCAGCGTAGTGGACACTTTCTACAATGAGCAGTTCTTC.

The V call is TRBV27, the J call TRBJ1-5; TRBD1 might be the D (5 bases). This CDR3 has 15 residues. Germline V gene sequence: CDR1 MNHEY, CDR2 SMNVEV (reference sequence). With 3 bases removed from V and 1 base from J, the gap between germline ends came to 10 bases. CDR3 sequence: CASSFTGGSNQPQHF. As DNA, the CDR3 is TGTGCCAGCAGTTTTACGGGGGGAAGCAATCAGCCCCAGCATTTT.

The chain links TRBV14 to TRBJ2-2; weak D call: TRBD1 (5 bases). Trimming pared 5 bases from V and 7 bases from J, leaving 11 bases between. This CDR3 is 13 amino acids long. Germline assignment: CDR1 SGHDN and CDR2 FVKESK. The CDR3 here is CASSKQGLGELFF. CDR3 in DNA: TGTGCCAGCAGCAAGCAGGGTCTCGGGGAGCTGTTTTTT.

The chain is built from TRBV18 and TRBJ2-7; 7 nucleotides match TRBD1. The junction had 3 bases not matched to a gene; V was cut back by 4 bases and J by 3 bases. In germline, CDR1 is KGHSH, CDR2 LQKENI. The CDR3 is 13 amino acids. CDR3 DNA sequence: TGTGCCAGCTCACAAGACAGGGTCTACGAGCAGTACTTC. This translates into CASSQDRVYEQYF.

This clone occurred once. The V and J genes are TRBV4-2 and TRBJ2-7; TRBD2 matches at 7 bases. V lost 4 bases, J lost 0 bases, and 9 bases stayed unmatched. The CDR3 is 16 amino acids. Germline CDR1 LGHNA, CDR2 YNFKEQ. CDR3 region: CASSPPSGTNSYEQYF. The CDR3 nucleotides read TGTGCCAGCAGCCCACCCTCCGGGACTAACTCCTACGAGCAGTACTTC.

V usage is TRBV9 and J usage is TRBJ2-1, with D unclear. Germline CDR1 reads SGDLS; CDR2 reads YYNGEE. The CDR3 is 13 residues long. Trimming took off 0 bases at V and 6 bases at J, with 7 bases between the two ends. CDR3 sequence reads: CASSVGGVNEQFF. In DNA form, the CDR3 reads TGTGCCAGCAGCGTAGGAGGCGTCAATGAGCAGTTCTTC.